These 8 T cell receptor beta chains were all obtained from the same sample, sequenced in a study of early T cells in non-severe SARS-CoV-2 infection. Each CDR3 protein is one row after TCRdb ran MiXCR on the 5' RACE reads. Among about 71,000 distinct CDR3 sequences listed, 9.5% to 15% were seen once. Sequenced here: whole blood, sampled at baseline. Receptors were obtained from an adult who was a healthcare worker with PCR-confirmed SARS-CoV-2 infection or an uninfected control (not recorded which).

This clonotype was detected a few times. The chain recombines TRBV5-1 with TRBJ1-2, with D unclear. V gave up 3 bases and J gave up 8 bases, with 14 bases separating them. Germline CDR1 SGHRS, CDR2 YFSETQ. The CDR3 consists of 13 residues. The CDR3 protein is CASSSASLAGYTF. The CDR3 DNA follows: TGCGCCAGCAGCTCCGCTTCACTAGCCGGCTACACCTTC.

This clonotype was observed many times. The V gene is TRBV28, the J gene TRBJ2-4; TRBD1 matches 8 bases. CDR1 is MDHEN, CDR2 SYDVKM, per germline. The CDR3 covers 17 residues. V was pared by 3 bases and J by 7 bases, with 14 bases of the junction left unmatched. The CDR3 loop is CASSFEGQDKGDNIQYF. For the CDR3, the DNA is TGTGCCAGCAGTTTTGAGGGACAGGACAAAGGGGACAACATTCAGTACTTC. Filled out from reference TRBV28 and TRBJ2-4, the complete variable domain reads DVKVTQSSRYLVKRTGEKVFLECVQDMDHENMFWYRQDPGLGLRLIYFSYDVKMKEKGDIPEGYSVSREKKERFSLILESASTNQTSMYLCASSFEGQDKGDNIQYFGAGTRLSVL.

The J gene is TRBJ2-5, the V gene TRBV12-3 or TRBV12-4; 7 bases line up with TRBD1. V was clipped by 7 bases and J by 5 bases; unmatched bases: 19. The CDR3 is made up of 17 amino acids. The DNA of the CDR3 is TGTGCCAGCAAAACGACCTATGCCGGGGACAGACACGAGACCCAGTACTTC. It translates to CASKTTYAGDRHETQYF.

The rearrangement links TRBV5-6 to TRBJ1-3; D is unclear. The CDR3 runs 16 residues. Looked up from germline, CDR1 is SGHDT and CDR2 is YYEEEE. Deletions cut 1 base from V and 0 bases from J, with 11 bases between. Written as DNA, the CDR3 is TGTGCCAGCAGCTTGAGGCCGCCGAGCTCTGGAAACACCATATATTTT. This gives the protein CASSLRPPSSGNTIYF.

This clonotype was seen more than once but under ten times. V gene TRBV5-8 combines with J gene TRBJ1-5, with D maybe TRBD1 (5 bases). CDR1 SGHTS and CDR2 YDEGEE come from the germline V gene. CDR3 size: 14 residues. V gave up 4 bases and J gave up 5 bases, with 13 bases separating them. CDR3 loop: CASSPFRVHQPQHF. The CDR3 nucleotides read TGTGCCAGCAGCCCTTTCAGGGTCCATCAGCCCCAGCATTTT.

The chain uses TRBV10-3 and TRBJ1-5, with 7 bases matching TRBD1. The CDR3 runs to 16 residues. Germline CDR1 and CDR2: ENHRY and SYGVKD. The trim removed 6 bases at V and 1 base at J, leaving 9 bases unmatched. The CDR3 DNA reads TGTGCCATCAGGATCTACCGGGACAGAAGCAATCAGCCCCAGCATTTT. Translated, it gives CAIRIYRDRSNQPQHF.

A few counts support this clonotype. V is TRBV9 and J is TRBJ2-7; tentatively, D is TRBD2 (5 bases). The CDR3 runs to 14 residues. Trimming left V 0 bases short and J 6 bases short, with 13 bases between. Germline values: CDR1 SGDLS, CDR2 YYNGEE. The CDR3 sequence is CASSVGGLGIEQYF. As DNA, the CDR3 is TGTGCCAGCAGCGTAGGCGGGTTGGGGATCGAGCAGTACTTC.

This clonotype was detected only a few times. The chain joins TRBV24-1 to TRBJ2-1, with a weak D call TRBD2 (7 bases). In germline, CDR1 is KGHDR, CDR2 SFDVKD. V dropped 3 bases and J dropped 8 bases, with 19 bases sitting between them. The CDR3 consists of 16 residues. In DNA form, the CDR3 reads TGTGCCACCAGTGATCCGGGACAAACTCGGGAGGATGAGCAGTTCTTC. Translating it yields CATSDPGQTREDEQFF.